The next 12 T cell receptor beta chains were all read from a single sample in a study of PD-1 blockade in classical Hodgkin lymphoma. Specified time point: cycle 4 day 1 (C4D1), after six to seven weeks of nivolumab. Relapse after autologous stem cell transplantation occurred in every patient, and brentuximab vedotin exposure varied. Only in-frame clones appear in the TCRdb table, and some are missing; sequencing was by immunoSEQ multiplex PCR. The table records just under 40,000 clones, about 80% of them present only once. Sequenced here: peripheral blood mononuclear cells (PBMCs), sampled before the fourth cycle of nivolumab. The receptors were sampled from a human donor with classical Hodgkin lymphoma.

The gene calls are TRBV6-1 and TRBJ1-1; D not certain. The CDR3 extends over 11 amino acids. Trimming pared 4 bases from V and 7 bases from J, leaving 7 bases between. CDR1 is MNHNS, CDR2 SASEGT, per germline. The CDR3 protein is CASSGFGEAFF. The CDR3 DNA reads TGTGCCAGCAGTGGATTTGGTGAAGCTTTCTTT.

The chain is built from TRBV11-2 and TRBJ2-1, with D perhaps assigned TRBD1 or TRBD2 (5 bases each). CDR1 and CDR2 (germline): SGHAT, FQNNGV. The V and J ends lost 9 bases and 0 bases respectively, with 15 bases between them. The CDR3 is 15 residues long. CDR3 loop: CASGGGIRSYNEQFF. CDR3 sequence (DNA): TGTGCCAGTGGGGGTGGGATCCGCTCCTACAATGAGCAGTTCTTC.

This chain links TRBV5-8 with TRBJ2-4; 8 bases agree with TRBD2. J gave up 8 bases and V 4 bases, and 5 bases lay outside the gene matches. The CDR3 covers 13 residues. Germline assignment: CDR1 SGHTS and CDR2 YDEGEE. CDR3 nucleotide sequence: TGTGCCAGCAGCCCCGGGGGGGGTTACATTCAGTACTTC. This encodes CASSPGGGYIQYF.

V and J are TRBV19 and TRBJ1-3; D ambiguous. V was pared by 3 bases and J by 0 bases, with 6 bases between. The CDR3 consists of 14 residues. Germline lookup yields CDR1 LNHDA and CDR2 SQIVND (reference sequence). Here the CDR3 reads CASSMGPSGNTIYF. The CDR3 DNA follows: TGTGCCAGTAGTATGGGTCCCTCTGGAAACACCATATATTTT.

The chain joins TRBV11-2 to TRBJ2-5, with TRBD2 matching over 12 bases. The CDR3 runs to 15 residues. The V and J ends lost 5 bases and 3 bases, in that order; junction bases with no gene match: 4. Germline CDR1 reads SGHAT; CDR2 reads FQNNGV. The CDR3 nucleotides read TGTGCCAGCAGCCATCTAGCGGGGGGGAAAGAGACCCAGTACTTC. Its translation is CASSHLAGGKETQYF.

The J gene is TRBJ1-6, the V gene TRBV14; no reliable D call. CDR1 and CDR2 (germline): SGHDN, FVKESK. CDR3 length: 16 residues. With 4 bases removed from V and 9 bases from J, the gap between germline ends came to 19 bases. The CDR3 DNA sequence: TGTGCCAGCAGCCGCGGAGGGTTACTAATTGCTTCACCCCTCCACTTT. This sequence encodes CASSRGGLLIASPLHF.

V gene TRBV27 combines with J gene TRBJ2-1; perhaps TRBD2 as D (5 bases). The CDR3 runs 15 residues. CDR1 is MNHEY and CDR2 is SMNVEV in the germline V gene (reference sequence). Trimming took 3 bases from V and 2 from J, leaving 11 bases between them. The DNA of the CDR3 is TGTGCCAGCAGTTTTTGGGCGGGCGCCTACAATGAGCAGTTCTTC. Translation gives CASSFWAGAYNEQFF.

V usage is TRBV9 and J usage is TRBJ2-2, with 7 bases lining up with TRBD1. This CDR3 is built from 15 residues. The V gene's germline CDR1 is SGDLS and CDR2 YYNGEE. V dropped 4 bases and J dropped 3; count of bases not matched to a gene: 6. The CDR3 here is CASSPRTGYTGELFF. As DNA, the CDR3 is TGTGCCAGCAGCCCCCGGACAGGTTACACCGGGGAGCTGTTTTTT.

The rearrangement uses TRBV4-2 and TRBJ1-3, with D unresolved. The CDR3 extends over 16 amino acids. Germline V gene data show CDR1 as LGHNA and CDR2 as YNFKEQ. V dropped 0 bases and J dropped 0 bases, with 9 bases sitting between them. The CDR3 region is CASSQEMWGSGNTIYF. As DNA, the CDR3 is TGTGCCAGCAGCCAAGAAATGTGGGGCTCTGGAAACACCATATATTTT.

V and J are TRBV10-3 and TRBJ1-5, with D possibly TRBD1 on 6 matching bases. The CDR3 is made up of 16 amino acids. Germline CDR1 ENHRY, CDR2 SYGVKD. Trimming took 6 bases from V and 2 from J, leaving 17 bases between them. The CDR3, as DNA: TGTGCCATCAGCCCAGGGTTCGGGGGCGGCAATCAGCCCCAGCATTTT. This encodes CAISPGFGGGNQPQHF.

This sequence joins TRBV4-2 and TRBJ2-5; 7 bases match TRBD1. The CDR3 covers 15 residues. From germline, CDR1 is LGHNA and CDR2 YNFKEQ. The trim removed 1 base at V and 2 bases at J, leaving 4 bases unmatched. The CDR3 spells CASSQGGTEQETQYF. DNA for the CDR3: TGTGCCAGCAGCCAAGGTGGGACAGAACAAGAGACCCAGTACTTC.

The chain joins TRBV10-3 to TRBJ2-7; 8 nucleotides align to TRBD2. The trim removed 9 bases at V and 3 bases at J, leaving 7 bases unmatched. Per germline, CDR1 ENHRY and CDR2 SYGVKD. There are 13 residues in the CDR3. This CDR3 is CAITGGANYEQYF. The CDR3 bases are TGTGCCATTACCGGGGGGGCGAACTACGAGCAGTACTTC.